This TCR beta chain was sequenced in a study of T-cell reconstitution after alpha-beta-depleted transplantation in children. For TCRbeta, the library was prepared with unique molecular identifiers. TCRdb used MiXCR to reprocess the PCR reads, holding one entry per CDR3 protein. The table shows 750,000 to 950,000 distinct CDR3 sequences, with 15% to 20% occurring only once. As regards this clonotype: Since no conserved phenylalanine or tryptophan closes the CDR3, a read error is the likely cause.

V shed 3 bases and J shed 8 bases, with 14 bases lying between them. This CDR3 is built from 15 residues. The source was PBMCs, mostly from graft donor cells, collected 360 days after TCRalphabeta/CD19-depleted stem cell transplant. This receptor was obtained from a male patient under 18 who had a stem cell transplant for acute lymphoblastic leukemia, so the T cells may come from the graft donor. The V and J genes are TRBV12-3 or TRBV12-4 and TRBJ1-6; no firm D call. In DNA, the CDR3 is TGTGCCAGCAGTTTCTGGACGACGAGGGATTCACCCCTCCACATT. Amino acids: CASSFWTTRDSPLHI.